The clone carrying this T cell receptor beta chain turned up a few times. This sample was included in a study of T cell repertoires in cytomegalovirus infection. Background on the study: Public TCR beta signatures provided an indication of both CMV infection and a matching HLA type.

MiXCR, applied by TCRdb to the reads, yields one record per CDR3 protein. The data show fewer than 550,000 distinct CDR3 sequences, around 27% seen once. CDR3 length equals 16 residues. Trimming shortened V by 6 bases and J by 4 bases, and 19 bases separated the two germline ends. Sequenced input: PBMCs. The sequence derives from a human donor in good health (CMV status not recorded). Some clones in this sample may be carry-over from other donors' samples. The chain carries TRBV12-3 or TRBV12-4 and TRBJ1-5; possibly TRBD1 for D (6 bases). For the CDR3, the DNA is TGTGCCAGCAGGAAAGGGACGGGGGCTGAGAATCAGCCCCAGCATTTT. Its protein product is CASRKGTGAENQPQHF.